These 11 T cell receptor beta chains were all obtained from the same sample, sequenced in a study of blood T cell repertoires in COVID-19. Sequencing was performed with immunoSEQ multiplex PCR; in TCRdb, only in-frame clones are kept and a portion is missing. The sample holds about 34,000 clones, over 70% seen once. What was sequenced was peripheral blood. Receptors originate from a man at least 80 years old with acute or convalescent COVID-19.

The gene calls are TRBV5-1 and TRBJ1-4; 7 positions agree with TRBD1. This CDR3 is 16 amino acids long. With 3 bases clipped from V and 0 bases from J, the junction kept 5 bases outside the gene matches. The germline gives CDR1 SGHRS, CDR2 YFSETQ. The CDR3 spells CASSSDRRATNEKLFF. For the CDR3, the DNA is TGCGCCAGCAGCTCGGACAGGCGAGCAACTAATGAAAAACTGTTTTTT. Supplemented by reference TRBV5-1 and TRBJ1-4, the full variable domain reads KAGVTQTPRYLIKTRGQQVTLSCSPISGHRSVSWYQQTPGQGLQFLFEYFSETQRNKGNFPGRFSGRQFSNSRSEMNVSTLELGDSALYLCASSSDRRATNEKLFFGSGTQLSVL.

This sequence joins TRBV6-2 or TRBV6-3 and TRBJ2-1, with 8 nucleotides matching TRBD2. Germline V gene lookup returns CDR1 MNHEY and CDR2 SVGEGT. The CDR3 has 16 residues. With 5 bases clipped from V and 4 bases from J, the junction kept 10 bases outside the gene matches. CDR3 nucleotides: TGTGCCAGCAGTCGTCGCCGGGGGGGGACTTACAATGAGCAGTTCTTC. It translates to CASSRRRGGTYNEQFF.

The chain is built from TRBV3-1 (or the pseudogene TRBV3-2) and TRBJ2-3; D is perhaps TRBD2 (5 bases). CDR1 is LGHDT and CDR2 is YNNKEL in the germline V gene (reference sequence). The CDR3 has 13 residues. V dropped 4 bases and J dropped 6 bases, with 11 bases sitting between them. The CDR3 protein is CASSRTGKDTQYF. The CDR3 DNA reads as TGTGCCAGCAGCCGGACTGGCAAGGATACGCAGTATTTT.

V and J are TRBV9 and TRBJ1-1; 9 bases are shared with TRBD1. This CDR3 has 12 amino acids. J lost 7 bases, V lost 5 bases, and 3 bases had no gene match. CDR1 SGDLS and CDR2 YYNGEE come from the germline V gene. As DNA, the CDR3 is TGTGCCAGCAGAGCGACAGGGGGTGAAGCTTTCTTT. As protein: CASRATGGEAFF.

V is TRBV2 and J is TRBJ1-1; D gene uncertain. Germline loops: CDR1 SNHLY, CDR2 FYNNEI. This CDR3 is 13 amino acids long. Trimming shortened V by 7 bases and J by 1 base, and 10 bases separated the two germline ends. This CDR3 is CASMITQNTEAFF. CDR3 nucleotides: TGTGCCAGCATGATTACACAGAACACTGAAGCTTTCTTT. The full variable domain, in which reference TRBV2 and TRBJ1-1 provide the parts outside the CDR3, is EPEVTQTPSHQVTQMGQEVILRCVPISNHLYFYWYRQILGQKVEFLVSFYNNEISEKSEIFDDQFSVERPDGSNFTLKIRSTKLEDSAMYFCASMITQNTEAFFGQGTRLTVV.

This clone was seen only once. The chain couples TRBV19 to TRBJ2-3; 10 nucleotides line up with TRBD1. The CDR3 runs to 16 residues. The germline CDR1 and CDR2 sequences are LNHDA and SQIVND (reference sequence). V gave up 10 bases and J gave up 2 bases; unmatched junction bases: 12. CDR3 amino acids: CATGTLGTGATDTQYF. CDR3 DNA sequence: TGTGCCACAGGCACCCTAGGGACAGGGGCCACAGATACGCAGTATTTT.

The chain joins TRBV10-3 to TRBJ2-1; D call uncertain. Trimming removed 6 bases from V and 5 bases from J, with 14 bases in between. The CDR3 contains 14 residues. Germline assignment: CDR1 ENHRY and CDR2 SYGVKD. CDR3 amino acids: CAIRTSADHNEQFF. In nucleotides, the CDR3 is TGTGCCATCAGGACTTCGGCAGACCACAATGAGCAGTTCTTC.

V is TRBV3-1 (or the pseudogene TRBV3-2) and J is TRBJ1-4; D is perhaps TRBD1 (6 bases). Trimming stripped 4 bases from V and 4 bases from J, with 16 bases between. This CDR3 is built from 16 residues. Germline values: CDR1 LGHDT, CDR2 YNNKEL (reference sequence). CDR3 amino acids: CASSPGRGAVNEKLFF. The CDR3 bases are TGTGCCAGCAGCCCTGGGCGGGGGGCGGTTAATGAAAAACTGTTTTTT.

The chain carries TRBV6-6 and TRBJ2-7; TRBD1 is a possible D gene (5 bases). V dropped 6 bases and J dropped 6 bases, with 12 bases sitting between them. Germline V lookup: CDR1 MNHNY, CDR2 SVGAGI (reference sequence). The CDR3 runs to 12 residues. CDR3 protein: CASRTAQGEQYF. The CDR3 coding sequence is TGTGCCAGCAGGACAGCCCAAGGCGAGCAGTACTTC.

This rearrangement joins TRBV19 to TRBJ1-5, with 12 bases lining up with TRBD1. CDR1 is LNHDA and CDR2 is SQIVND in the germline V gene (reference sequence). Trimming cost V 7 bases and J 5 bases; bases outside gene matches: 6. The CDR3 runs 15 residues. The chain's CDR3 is CASTMGTGGYQPQHF. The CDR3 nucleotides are TGTGCCAGTACTATGGGGACAGGGGGCTATCAGCCCCAGCATTTT.

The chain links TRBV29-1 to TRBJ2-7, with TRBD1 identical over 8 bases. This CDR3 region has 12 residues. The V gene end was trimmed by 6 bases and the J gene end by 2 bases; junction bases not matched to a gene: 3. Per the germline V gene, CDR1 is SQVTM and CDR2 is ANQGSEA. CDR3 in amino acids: CSVQGATYEQYF. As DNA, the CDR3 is TGCAGCGTGCAGGGGGCGACCTACGAGCAGTACTTC.